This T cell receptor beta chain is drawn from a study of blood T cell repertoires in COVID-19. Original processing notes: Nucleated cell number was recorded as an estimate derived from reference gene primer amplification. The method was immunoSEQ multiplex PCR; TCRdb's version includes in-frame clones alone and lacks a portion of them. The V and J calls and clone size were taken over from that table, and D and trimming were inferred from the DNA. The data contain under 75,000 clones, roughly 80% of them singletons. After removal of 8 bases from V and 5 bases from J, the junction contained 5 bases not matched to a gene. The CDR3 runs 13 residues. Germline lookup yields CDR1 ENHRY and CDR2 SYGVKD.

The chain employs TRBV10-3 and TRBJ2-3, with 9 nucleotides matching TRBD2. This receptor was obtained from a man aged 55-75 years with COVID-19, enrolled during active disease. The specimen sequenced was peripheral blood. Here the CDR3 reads CAILAGERDTQYF. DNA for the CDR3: TGTGCCATCTTAGCGGGAGAACGAGATACGCAGTATTTT.